Listed below are T cell receptor beta chains from one sample, sequenced in a study of T cell responses to AZD1222 COVID-19 vaccine. The protocol was immunoSEQ multiplex PCR, while the TCRdb copy is restricted to in-frame clones and leaves out a portion. The sample has approximately 68,000 clones; 88% are singletons. The sample consisted of peripheral blood, taken on day 0 of AZD1222 vaccination. Receptors were obtained from an adult in good health. Both conserved end residues are part of each CDR3. D genes are given only for firm matches. Size tells how often a clone was seen (once, few, many) or the class of an expanded clone, and some rows leave it out.

TRBV15	TRBJ1-4	TRBD1	-	CATSGGQGRKLFF	TGTGCCACCAGCGGGGGACAGGGACGCAAACTGTTTTTT
TRBV15	TRBJ1-1	-	-	CATSRGAGMGTEAFF	TGTGCCACCAGCAGAGGGGCAGGAATGGGCACTGAAGCTTTCTTT
TRBV2	TRBJ2-7	TRBD1	-	CASRGQGTYEQYF	TGTGCCAGCAGGGGACAGGGGACCTACGAGCAGTACTTC
TRBV7-2	TRBJ1-2	-	-	CASSLAGRGHGYTF	TGTGCCAGCAGCTTAGCTGGCCGGGGCCATGGCTACACCTTC
TRBV7-9	TRBJ1-6	-	-	CASSSSAGNNSPLHF	TGTGCCAGCAGCTCCTCGGCAGGGAATAATTCACCCCTCCACTTT
TRBV7-9	TRBJ2-5	TRBD2	-	CASATSGQETQYF	TGTGCCAGCGCGACTAGCGGCCAAGAGACCCAGTACTTC
TRBV9	TRBJ1-2	TRBD1	-	CASSVGRTGVAYGYTF	TGTGCCAGCAGCGTAGGGCGGACAGGGGTTGCCTATGGCTACACCTTC
TRBV19	TRBJ1-1	-	-	CASSTGRTEAFF	TGTGCCAGTAGCACGGGGCGGACTGAAGCTTTCTTT
TRBV7-2	TRBJ1-2	-	-	CASSLRVGGYTF	TGTGCCAGCAGCTTACGTGTCGGGGGCTACACCTTC
TRBV6-5	TRBJ2-1	-	-	CASSTTSTGNEQFF	TGTGCCAGCAGTACCACTAGCACGGGCAATGAGCAGTTCTTC
TRBV7-9	TRBJ2-7	-	once	CASSLRDRSQEQYF	TGTGCCAGCAGCTTAAGGGACCGATCGCAGGAGCAGTACTTC
TRBV6-6	TRBJ2-1	-	-	CASKGYTDEQFF	TGTGCCAGCAAAGGATACACTGATGAGCAGTTCTTC
TRBV6-5	TRBJ1-5	-	-	CASTPSLGSNQPQHF	TGTGCCAGCACCCCATCTCTAGGAAGCAATCAGCCCCAGCATTTT
TRBV6-5	TRBJ1-2	-	-	CASSTPYGGDYGYTF	TGTGCCAGCAGCACCCCTTACGGGGGTGACTATGGCTACACCTTC
TRBV9	TRBJ1-3	-	-	CASSAFDSSGNTIYF	TGTGCCAGCAGCGCGTTCGACAGCTCTGGAAACACCATATATTTT
TRBV11-2	TRBJ1-2	-	-	CASSSDRVSYGYTF	TGTGCCAGCAGCTCAGACCGGGTTTCCTATGGCTACACCTTC
TRBV4-3	TRBJ2-1	-	-	CASSQDRQGREQFF	TGCGCCAGCAGCCAAGATCGTCAAGGCAGGGAGCAGTTCTTC
TRBV29-1	TRBJ1-1	-	-	CSVERQPTEAFF	TGCAGCGTGGAAAGACAGCCCACTGAAGCTTTCTTT
TRBV5-1	TRBJ1-3	TRBD1	-	CASSHDRGGNTIYF	TGCGCCAGCAGCCACGACAGGGGTGGAAACACCATATATTTT
TRBV7-8	TRBJ2-5	-	once	CASSLGNRQETQYF	TGTGCCAGCAGCTTAGGTAACAGGCAAGAGACCCAGTACTTC
TRBV7-9	TRBJ1-1	-	few	CASSLTRNTEAFF	TGTGCCAGCAGCTTAACACGGAACACTGAAGCTTTCTTT
TRBV27	TRBJ1-5	-	-	CASRGGNQPQHF	TGTGCCAGCAGGGGAGGGAATCAGCCCCAGCATTTT
TRBV10-3	TRBJ2-7	TRBD2	-	CAISEGTSGGNEQYF	TGTGCCATCAGTGAAGGGACTAGCGGGGGAAACGAGCAGTACTTC
TRBV5-6	TRBJ1-4	-	-	CASSSGTLPTNEKLFF	TGTGCCAGCAGCTCTGGGACGCTCCCAACTAATGAAAAACTGTTTTTT
TRBV5-1	TRBJ2-1	-	-	CASSLDLANEQFF	TGCGCCAGCAGCTTGGACTTGGCTAATGAGCAGTTCTTC
TRBV15	TRBJ2-5	TRBD1	-	CATSIRDRETQYF	TGTGCCACCAGCATCCGGGACAGAGAGACCCAGTACTTC
TRBV29-1	TRBJ1-2	TRBD1	-	CSVVGRDRGRSGYTF	TGCAGCGTCGTTGGCCGGGACAGGGGGCGAAGTGGCTACACCTTC
TRBV5-1	TRBJ2-3	-	-	CASSPSGTDTQYF	TGCGCCAGCAGCCCCTCGGGCACAGATACGCAGTATTTT